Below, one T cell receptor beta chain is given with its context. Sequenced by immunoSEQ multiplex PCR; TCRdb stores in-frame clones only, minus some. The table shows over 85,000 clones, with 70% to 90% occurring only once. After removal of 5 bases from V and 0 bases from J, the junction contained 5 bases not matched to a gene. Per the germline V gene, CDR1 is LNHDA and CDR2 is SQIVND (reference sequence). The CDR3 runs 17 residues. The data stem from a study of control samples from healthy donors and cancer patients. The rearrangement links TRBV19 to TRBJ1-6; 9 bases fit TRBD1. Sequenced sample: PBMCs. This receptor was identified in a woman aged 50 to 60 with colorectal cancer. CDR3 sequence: CASSQTGGSSYNSPLHF. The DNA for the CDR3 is TGTGCCAGTAGTCAGACAGGGGGAAGCTCCTATAATTCACCCCTCCACTTT.